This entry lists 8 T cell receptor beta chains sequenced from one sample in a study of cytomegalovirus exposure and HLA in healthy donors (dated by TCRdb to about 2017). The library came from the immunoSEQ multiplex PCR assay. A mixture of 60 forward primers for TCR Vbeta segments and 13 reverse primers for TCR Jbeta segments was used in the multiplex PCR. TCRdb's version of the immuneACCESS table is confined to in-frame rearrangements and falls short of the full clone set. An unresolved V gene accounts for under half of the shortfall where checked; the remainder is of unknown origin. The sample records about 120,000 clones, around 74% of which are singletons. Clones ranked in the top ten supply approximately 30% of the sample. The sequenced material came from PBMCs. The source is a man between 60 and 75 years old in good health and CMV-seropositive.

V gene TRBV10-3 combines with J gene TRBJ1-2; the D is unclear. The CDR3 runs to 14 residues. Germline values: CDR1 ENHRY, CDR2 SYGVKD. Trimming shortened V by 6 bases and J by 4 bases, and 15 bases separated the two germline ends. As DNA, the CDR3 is TGTGCCATCAGCCCAGTTGTCACCTCCTATGGCTACACCTTC. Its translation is CAISPVVTSYGYTF.

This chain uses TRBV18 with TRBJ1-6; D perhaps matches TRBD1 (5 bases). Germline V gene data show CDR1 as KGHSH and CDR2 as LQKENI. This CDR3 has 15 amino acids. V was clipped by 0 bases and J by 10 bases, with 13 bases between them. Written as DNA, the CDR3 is TGTGCCAGCTCACCACCCGGCAGGGAGGGCTCACCCCTCCACTTT. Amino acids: CASSPPGREGSPLHF.

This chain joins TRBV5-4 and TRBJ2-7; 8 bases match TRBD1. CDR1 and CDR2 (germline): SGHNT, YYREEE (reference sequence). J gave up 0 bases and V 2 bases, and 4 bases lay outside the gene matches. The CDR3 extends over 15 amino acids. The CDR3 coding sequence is TGTGCCAGCAGCTTACAGGACAGGGCCTCCTACGAGCAGTACTTC. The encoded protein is CASSLQDRASYEQYF. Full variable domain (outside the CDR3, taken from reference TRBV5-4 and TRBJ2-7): ETGVTQSPTHLIKTRGQQVTLRCSSQSGHNTVSWYQQALGQGPQFIFQYYREEENGRGNFPPRFSGLQFPNYSSELNVNALELDDSALYLCASSLQDRASYEQYFGPGTRLTVT.

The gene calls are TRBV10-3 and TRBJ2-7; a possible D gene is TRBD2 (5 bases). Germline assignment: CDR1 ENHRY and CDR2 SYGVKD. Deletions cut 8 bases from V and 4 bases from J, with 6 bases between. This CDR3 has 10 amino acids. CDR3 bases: TGTGCCATCGGGGAGTACGAGCAGTACTTC. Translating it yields CAIGEYEQYF.

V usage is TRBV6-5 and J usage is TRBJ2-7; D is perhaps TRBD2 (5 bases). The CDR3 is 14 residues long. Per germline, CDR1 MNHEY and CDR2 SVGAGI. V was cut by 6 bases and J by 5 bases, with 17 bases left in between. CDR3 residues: CASSQIPGVDEQYF. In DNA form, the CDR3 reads TGTGCCAGCAGCCAAATCCCCGGGGTTGACGAGCAGTACTTC.

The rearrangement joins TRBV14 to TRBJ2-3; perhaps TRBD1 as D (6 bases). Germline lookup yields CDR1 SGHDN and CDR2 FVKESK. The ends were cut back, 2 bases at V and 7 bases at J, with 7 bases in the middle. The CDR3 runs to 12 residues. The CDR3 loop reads CASSQRGNTQYF. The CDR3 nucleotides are TGTGCCAGCAGCCAAAGGGGGAATACGCAGTATTTT.

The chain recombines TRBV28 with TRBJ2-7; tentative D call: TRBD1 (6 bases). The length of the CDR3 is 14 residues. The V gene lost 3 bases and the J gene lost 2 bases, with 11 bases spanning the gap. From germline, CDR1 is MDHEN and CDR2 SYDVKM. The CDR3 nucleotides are TGTGCCAGCAGTTTTCCGGACAGTACCTACGAGCAGTACTTC. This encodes CASSFPDSTYEQYF.

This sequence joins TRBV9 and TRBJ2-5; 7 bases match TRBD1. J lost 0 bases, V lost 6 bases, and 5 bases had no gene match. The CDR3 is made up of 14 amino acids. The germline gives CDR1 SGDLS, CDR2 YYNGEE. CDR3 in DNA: TGTGCCAGCAACAGGGACAGCCACCAAGAGACCCAGTACTTC. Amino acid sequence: CASNRDSHQETQYF. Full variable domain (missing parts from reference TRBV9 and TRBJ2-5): DSGVTQTPKHLITATGQRVTLRCSPRSGDLSVYWYQQSLDQGLQFLIQYYNGEERAKGNILERFSAQQFPDLHSELNLSSLELGDSALYFCASNRDSHQETQYFGPGTRLLVL.